This T cell receptor beta chain is drawn from a study of blood T cell repertoires in COVID-19. On the study more broadly: Whether acute or convalescent, the COVID-19 samples came from the United States, Italy and Spain.

In the original analysis: Reference gene primer amplification gave nucleated cell count estimates. Here immunoSEQ multiplex PCR was the method, and the copy in TCRdb shows in-frame clones only, minus some. V, J and clone size were drawn from that table, and D and trimming were deduced from the DNA. The table shows some 230,000 clones, with around 86% occurring only once. The germline CDR1 and CDR2 sequences are LNHDA and SQIVND (reference sequence). The CDR3 sequence is 15 residues long. V lost 6 bases, J lost 7 bases, and 12 bases stayed unmatched. The origin of this receptor is a man aged 25 to 40 who had recovered from COVID-19. This rearrangement joins TRBV19 to TRBJ1-2; 9 nucleotides align to TRBD1. Sequenced material: peripheral blood. The CDR3 sequence is CASSKPEQGAFGYTF. Here the CDR3 DNA reads TGTGCCAGTAGCAAGCCGGAACAGGGGGCGTTTGGCTACACCTTC.